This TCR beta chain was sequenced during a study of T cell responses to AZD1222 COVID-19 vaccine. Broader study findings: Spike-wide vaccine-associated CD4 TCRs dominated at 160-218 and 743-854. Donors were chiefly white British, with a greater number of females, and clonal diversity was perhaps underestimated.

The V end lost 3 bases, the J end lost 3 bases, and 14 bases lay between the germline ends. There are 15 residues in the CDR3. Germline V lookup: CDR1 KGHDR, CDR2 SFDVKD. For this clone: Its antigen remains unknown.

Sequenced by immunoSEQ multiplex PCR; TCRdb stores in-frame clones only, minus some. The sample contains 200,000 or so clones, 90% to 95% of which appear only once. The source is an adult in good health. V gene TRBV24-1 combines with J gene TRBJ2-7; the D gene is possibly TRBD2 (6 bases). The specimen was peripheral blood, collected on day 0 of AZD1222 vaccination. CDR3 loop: CATSDTRELGYEQYF. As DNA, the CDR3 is TGTGCCACCAGTGATACCCGGGAGCTGGGCTACGAGCAGTACTTC.